This T cell receptor (beta chain) was sequenced for a study of cytomegalovirus exposure and HLA in healthy donors. Study-wide results and caveats: Among TCR beta chains of equal frequency, HLA-associated ones were more clonally expanded in a later analysis.

A note on this clone: Its matching antigen is unknown.

The V gene's germline CDR1 is SGHRS and CDR2 YFSETQ. Trimming pared 0 bases from V and 1 base from J, leaving 7 bases between. There are 14 residues in the CDR3. The study ran its PCR with 60 Vbeta and 13 Jbeta primers. TCRdb's copy holds only in-frame clones and misses some; the assay was immunoSEQ multiplex PCR. The table has fewer than 100,000 clones, approximately 7.6% seen once. The chain recombines TRBV5-1 with TRBJ1-1; D gene unclear. The specimen sequenced was PBMCs. This clonotype originated in a man aged 50 to 59 in good health and CMV-seronegative. The CDR3 region is CASSLDSWNTEAFF. The CDR3 bases are TGCGCCAGCAGCTTGGACAGTTGGAACACTGAAGCTTTCTTT.